This TCR beta chain was retrieved from a study of T-cell memory formation after mild COVID-19. Study-wide background: The study found TCR clusters largely donor specific.

Overall study results and limits: In second-wave clones peaking day 37, SARS-CoV-2 specificity remained unconfirmed. Later expanders leaned CD4+, whereas day 15 to 85 contracting clones were balanced CD4/CD8. Pre-infection memory contained some responding clones, which suggested that cross-reactive memory had joined.

MiXCR was run by TCRdb on the 5' RACE reads, yielding one entry per CDR3 protein. The sample carries about 190,000 distinct CDR3 sequences, 15% to 20% recorded once. Worth noting for this clonotype: Its specificity is not known.

V was pared by 2 bases and J by 4 bases, with 2 bases of the junction left unmatched. The CDR3 runs 15 residues. CDR1 is MNHEY, CDR2 SVGEGT, per germline. Sequencing input: PBMCs or a T cell subset sorted from them (not recorded which). The V and J genes are TRBV6-2 or TRBV6-3 and TRBJ2-5; TRBD2 aligns across 12 bases. This sequence originates from an adult woman who had mild COVID-19 (a few samples of this study predate the infection). Cell type and time point are not known. The chain's CDR3 is CASSYRGLAGETQYF. DNA for the CDR3: TGTGCCAGCAGTTACCGGGGACTAGCGGGAGAGACCCAGTACTTC.